Listed below are T cell receptor beta chains from one sample, sequenced in a study of shared clonotypes between healthy human individuals. Measured with immunoSEQ multiplex PCR; TCRdb has only the in-frame clones, and not every one. This table has 700,000 to 950,000 clones, around 96% appearing once. The specimen was naive CD8+ T cells sorted from blood. All receptors derive from a man younger than 45 in good health. CDR3s include the opening cysteine and the closing phenylalanine or tryptophan. The D gene is left open where the match is weak. Size is omitted from some rows. Given values are once, few, many or a class for expanded clones.

CDR3nt	CDR3aa	v_gene	abundance	j_gene	d_gene
TGTGCCAGCAGTTACGCGGAGTCCCATAATTCACCCCTCCACTTT	CASSYAESHNSPLHF	TRBV6-5	once	TRBJ1-6	-
TGTGCCAGCAGCCCCAAGAGGGGGGGCTACACTGAAGCTTTCTTT	CASSPKRGGYTEAFF	TRBV5-4	-	TRBJ1-1	-
TGTGCCAGCAGAACCTCCCCCTCTATTCCCTACGAGCAGTACTTC	CASRTSPSIPYEQYF	TRBV6-5	-	TRBJ2-7	-
TGTGCCTGGAGTGCTACAGGGGGGACTAGCGAGCAGTTCTTC	CAWSATGGTSEQFF	TRBV30	-	TRBJ2-1	-
TGTGCCAGCAGCTTTATTAAGCGGGGGGAGCCTGGGGCCAACGTCCTGACTTTC	CASSFIKRGEPGANVLTF	TRBV5-5	-	TRBJ2-6	TRBD2
TGTGCCAGCAGCGGGGGACTAGCGGGATACGCCTACGAGCAGTACTTC	CASSGGLAGYAYEQYF	TRBV7-9	-	TRBJ2-7	TRBD2
TGCAGCGTTCACGGCCGGGGAAACCAGGGCTATGGCTACACCTTC	CSVHGRGNQGYGYTF	TRBV29-1	-	TRBJ1-2	-
TGTGCCAGCAGTTTATCCGGGGGGCGGGAGGGTTTTGATGAGCAGTTCTTC	CASSLSGGREGFDEQFF	TRBV27	-	TRBJ2-1	TRBD2
TGTGCCAGCAGTGAGCCGCCTAGCGGGAGGGGTAATGAGCAGTTCTTC	CASSEPPSGRGNEQFF	TRBV25-1	-	TRBJ2-1	TRBD2
TGTGCCAGCAGTTCTCACGGGGGTAGATACGAGCAGTACTTC	CASSSHGGRYEQYF	TRBV27	once	TRBJ2-7	-
TGTGCCAGTAGTATGGGACAGGGACCCTACGAGCAGTACTTC	CASSMGQGPYEQYF	TRBV19	-	TRBJ2-7	TRBD1
TGCGCCAGCAGGGAGGGACAGGCCTACGAGCAGTACTTC	CASREGQAYEQYF	TRBV10-2	-	TRBJ2-7	TRBD1
TGTGCCAGCAGTGGGCTAGCGGGAACCAATGAGCAGTTCTTC	CASSGLAGTNEQFF	TRBV27	few	TRBJ2-1	TRBD2
TGTGCCAGCAGCCAGCATAGCGGGAGGGGTACCGGGGAGCTGTTTTTT	CASSQHSGRGTGELFF	TRBV4-2	-	TRBJ2-2	TRBD2
TGTGCCAGCAGTGACGCCACAGATACGCAGTATTTT	CASSDATDTQYF	TRBV2	once	TRBJ2-3	-
TGTGCCAGCCGCGATTGGGTTGGCTCCTACGAGCAGTACTTC	CASRDWVGSYEQYF	TRBV11-2	-	TRBJ2-7	-
TGTGCCAGCAGCTTAGTAGGCCCCGGGACTGAAGCTTTCTTT	CASSLVGPGTEAFF	TRBV7-9	-	TRBJ1-1	-
TGTGCCAGCAGTTTGACGTCGGTCCGAACCGGGGAGCTGTTTTTT	CASSLTSVRTGELFF	TRBV28	once	TRBJ2-2	-
TGTGCCAGCAGAACCCTTCTGTACGAGCAGTACTTC	CASRTLLYEQYF	TRBV27	-	TRBJ2-7	-
TGTGCCAGCAGCTTAGTCCATCGATGGACAGTCCGGGTGGGAGATACGCAGTATTTT	CASSLVHRWTVRVGDTQYF	TRBV7-8	-	TRBJ2-3	-
TGTGCCAGCAGCGTAGAGCTAGCGGGATATAGCACAGATACGCAGTATTTT	CASSVELAGYSTDTQYF	TRBV9	-	TRBJ2-3	TRBD2
TGTGCCACCAGTATCGACAGGGCCAGCAATCAGCCCCAGCATTTT	CATSIDRASNQPQHF	TRBV15	once	TRBJ1-5	TRBD1
TGTGCCAGAAGCCTCCTTGGACACAACTATGGCTACACCTTC	CARSLLGHNYGYTF	TRBV5-3	once	TRBJ1-2	-
TGTGCCTGGAGTGTACTGGCAGGGACGAACACCGGGGAGCTGTTTTTT	CAWSVLAGTNTGELFF	TRBV30	-	TRBJ2-2	-
TGTGCCAGCAGCCCGTCGTCCGTTCGGAGCCGCCAAGAGACCCAGTACTTC	CASSPSSVRSRQETQYF	TRBV14	-	TRBJ2-5	-
TGCGCCAGCAGTTTGGACCGGAACACTGAAGCTTTCTTT	CASSLDRNTEAFF	TRBV5-1	-	TRBJ1-1	-
TGTGCCAGCTCACGGGCAGATACGCAGTATTTT	CASSRADTQYF	TRBV18	-	TRBJ2-3	-
TGTGCCAGCAGAAGAACCCTACAGGGGGCTTATACTGAAGCTTTCTTT	CASRRTLQGAYTEAFF	TRBV5-8	once	TRBJ1-1	TRBD1
TGTGCCAGCAGCTTAGGGTGGCGGGGTGAGCAGTACTTC	CASSLGWRGEQYF	TRBV7-9	few	TRBJ2-7	-
TGTGCCACTCAGCCGACTAGTCAGTCCGGGGAGCTGTTTTTT	CATQPTSQSGELFF	TRBV28	-	TRBJ2-2	-
TGCAGCGTTGGGACTAGCGGGATTAACAATGAGCAGTTCTTC	CSVGTSGINNEQFF	TRBV29-1	-	TRBJ2-1	TRBD2
TGTGCCAGCACGCGGAACACTGAAGCTTTCTTT	CASTRNTEAFF	TRBV6-5	-	TRBJ1-1	-
TGTGCCAGCAGTTTGGGTCGCACCTACGAGCAGTACTTC	CASSLGRTYEQYF	TRBV27	-	TRBJ2-7	-
TGTGCCAGCGAGGGGGCAGCCTATGGCTACACCTTC	CASEGAAYGYTF	TRBV9	-	TRBJ1-2	TRBD1
TGTGCCAGCAGCTTAAGTGGGGGAGAGTGGACCTACGAGCAGTACTTC	CASSLSGGEWTYEQYF	TRBV7-9	-	TRBJ2-7	-
TGTGCCAGCAGTGGACAGGGGGACACCTACGAGCAGTACTTC	CASSGQGDTYEQYF	TRBV2	-	TRBJ2-7	TRBD1
TGTGCCAGCAGCTTAGCGGGCGTATACAGGAGCTACGAGCAGTACTTC	CASSLAGVYRSYEQYF	TRBV7-2	once	TRBJ2-7	-
TGCGCCAGCAGCTCCTCGTTAGACACCTCCTACAATGAGCAGTTCTTC	CASSSSLDTSYNEQFF	TRBV5-1	-	TRBJ2-1	-
TGTGCCAGCAGCCAACTCCAGCGCGCGAACACCGGGGAGCTGTTTTTT	CASSQLQRANTGELFF	TRBV14	-	TRBJ2-2	-
TGTGCCAGCAGCTATGAGGGGGCTGTAAGGACTGAAGCTTTCTTT	CASSYEGAVRTEAFF	TRBV7-8	-	TRBJ1-1	TRBD1
TGTGCCAGCAGCCCTCAAACAGGGTGGGATACGCAGTATTTT	CASSPQTGWDTQYF	TRBV5-6	-	TRBJ2-3	-
TGTGCCAGCAGTGTAGGGACAGGGATCAATGAGCAGTTCTTC	CASSVGTGINEQFF	TRBV2	-	TRBJ2-1	TRBD1
TGTGCCAGCAGCCCAGGAGCAGCAACAATTCAAGAGACCCAGTACTTC	CASSPGAATIQETQYF	TRBV7-7	-	TRBJ2-5	-
TGTGCCAGCAGTCCCGGACTAGCGGGAATAAAGGAGCAGTTCTTC	CASSPGLAGIKEQFF	TRBV27	-	TRBJ2-1	TRBD2
TGTGCCAGCAGGAGTGGACAGGGGGGCTCCTACGAGCAGTACTTC	CASRSGQGGSYEQYF	TRBV27	-	TRBJ2-7	TRBD1
TGTGCCAGCAGTTTACTTCCGGGACAGGGTGGCCAAGAGACCCAGTACTTC	CASSLLPGQGGQETQYF	TRBV27	-	TRBJ2-5	TRBD1
TGTGCCAGCAGCCCGGGGGGTAGCGACACCGGGGAGCTGTTTTTT	CASSPGGSDTGELFF	TRBV11-3	-	TRBJ2-2	TRBD2
TGTGCCAGCAGCGCAGGGGTCACCCCCCAAGAGACCCAGTACTTC	CASSAGVTPQETQYF	TRBV9	-	TRBJ2-5	-
TGTGCCAGCAGTGAGGGACTAGCGTACGAGCAGTACTTC	CASSEGLAYEQYF	TRBV28	-	TRBJ2-7	TRBD2
TGTGCCAGCAGTTTGTTTGTCGGGACTAGCGTCTCCTACGAGCAGTACTTC	CASSLFVGTSVSYEQYF	TRBV27	-	TRBJ2-7	TRBD2
TGTGCCAGCAGCTTAGAGGCGGGGGAGAGCTCCTACGAGCAGTACTTC	CASSLEAGESSYEQYF	TRBV7-6	-	TRBJ2-7	TRBD2
TGCGCCAGCAGCTTGGGGGTAACTAGCACAGATACGCAGTATTTT	CASSLGVTSTDTQYF	TRBV5-1	-	TRBJ2-3	-
TGCGCCAGCAGCCAAGATAAAAGGGACAGAGAGTTCTTC	CASSQDKRDREFF	TRBV4-1	-	TRBJ2-1	TRBD1
TGCAGCGTGACTCGCTACAATGAGCAGTTCTTC	CSVTRYNEQFF	TRBV29-1	once	TRBJ2-1	-